The 13 T cell receptor beta chains below come from one sample, sequenced in a study of blood T cell repertoires in COVID-19. The table came from immunoSEQ multiplex PCR; TCRdb's copy has only in-frame clones and leaves some out. The profile shows 110,000 to 150,000 clones, roughly 78% of them singletons. Sequenced sample: peripheral blood. These TCRs come from a man in his 60s with acute or convalescent COVID-19.

The V gene is TRBV4-3, the J gene TRBJ2-2, with D perhaps matching TRBD2 (5 bases). Germline V gene sequence: CDR1 LGHNA, CDR2 YSLEER. This CDR3 contains 14 residues. Trimming removed 4 bases at V and 6 bases at J, with 12 bases between. CDR3 region: CASSLGGGSGELFF. In DNA form, the CDR3 reads TGCGCCAGCAGCCTTGGAGGCGGTTCCGGGGAGCTGTTTTTT.

In this sample, this clone turned up a few times. The chain's CDR3 is CASSLGGSGYTF. CDR3 sequence (DNA): TGTGCCAGCAGCCTGGGGGGATCTGGCTACACCTTC. The V and J genes are TRBV3-1 (or the pseudogene TRBV3-2) and TRBJ1-2; D possibly corresponds to TRBD1 (5 bases). CDR3 length: 12 residues. Germline V lookup: CDR1 LGHDT, CDR2 YNNKEL (reference sequence). Trimming took off 4 bases at V and 7 bases at J, with 10 bases between the two ends.

J is TRBJ2-3 and V is TRBV19; D might be TRBD2 (6 bases). This CDR3 comprises 13 residues. Trimming cost V 8 bases and J 1 base, with 10 bases left between them. The germline CDR1 and CDR2 sequences are LNHDA and SQIVND (reference sequence). This CDR3 is CASGRLGTDTQYF. The CDR3, as DNA: TGTGCCAGTGGGAGACTAGGCACAGATACGCAGTATTTT.

This clone came up once. The chain couples TRBV7-2 to TRBJ1-5; D is perhaps TRBD1 (5 bases). Germline values: CDR1 SGHTA, CDR2 FQGNSA. The CDR3 sequence is 14 residues long. V lost 2 bases, J lost 4 bases, and 9 bases lay in between. CDR3 coding DNA: TGTGCCAGCAGCTTATCCCCAGGGAATCAGCCCCAGCATTTT. Its translation is CASSLSPGNQPQHF.

This rearrangement joins TRBV28 to TRBJ2-3, with D possibly TRBD2 on 6 matching bases. CDR3 length equals 15 residues. Germline values: CDR1 MDHEN, CDR2 SYDVKM. V was clipped by 6 bases and J by 0 bases, with 13 bases between them. CDR3 nucleotides: TGTGCCAGCAGCGCTAGCGCCCCTAGCACAGATACGCAGTATTTT. Translated, it gives CASSASAPSTDTQYF. Drawing the rest from reference TRBV28 and TRBJ2-3, the complete variable domain is DVKVTQSSRYLVKRTGEKVFLECVQDMDHENMFWYRQDPGLGLRLIYFSYDVKMKEKGDIPEGYSVSREKKERFSLILESASTNQTSMYLCASSASAPSTDTQYFGPGTRLTVL.

The V gene is TRBV5-1, the J gene TRBJ1-3; D perhaps matches TRBD1 (5 bases). CDR3 size: 16 residues. V shed 0 bases and J shed 0 bases, with 10 bases lying between them. Per the germline V gene, CDR1 is SGHRS and CDR2 is YFSETQ. The CDR3 DNA reads TGCGCCAGCAGCTTGGTCGGGGGAACCTCTGGAAACACCATATATTTT. Translating gives CASSLVGGTSGNTIYF.

This chain links TRBV5-8 with TRBJ2-2, with D unclear. The CDR3 is made up of 17 amino acids. Germline V gives CDR1 SGHTS, CDR2 YDEGEE. V lost 0 bases, J lost 4 bases, and 16 bases lay in between. This CDR3 is CASSLGLTGPGTGELFF. DNA of the CDR3: TGTGCCAGCAGCTTGGGCCTGACGGGTCCGGGCACCGGGGAGCTGTTTTTT.

The chain employs TRBV24-1 and TRBJ2-7; a weak D match, TRBD1 (5 bases). Germline V CDR1 and CDR2: KGHDR, SFDVKD. V dropped 2 bases and J dropped 4 bases, with 14 bases sitting between them. The CDR3 is made up of 15 amino acids. CDR3 sequence (DNA): TGTGCCACCAGTGATTCAAGGGGTTTCGGGTACGAGCAGTACTTC. Protein product: CATSDSRGFGYEQYF.

The V call is TRBV28, the J call TRBJ1-4; D uncertain. This CDR3 region has 15 residues. Germline CDR1 reads MDHEN; CDR2 reads SYDVKM. V lost 7 bases, J lost 10 bases, and 22 bases lay in between. In DNA form, the CDR3 reads TGTGCCAGCACCATGGACGGAGCGGGAGGTGGAAAACTGTTTTTT. Its translation is CASTMDGAGGGKLFF.

This clone showed up just once. The CDR3 bases are TGTGCCAGCAGCTCACAGGGGGCAGAGTCACCCCTCCACTTT. This encodes CASSSQGAESPLHF. The chain combines TRBV7-3 with TRBJ1-6, with 9 bases identical to TRBD1. The V and J ends lost 4 bases and 10 bases, in that order; junction bases with no gene match: 5. Germline V gene lookup returns CDR1 SGHTA and CDR2 FQGTGA. The CDR3 covers 14 residues.

The V and J genes are TRBV6-5 and TRBJ2-3; TRBD2 agrees at 7 bases. Trimming cost V 5 bases and J 2 bases; bases outside gene matches: 4. Germline CDR1 is MNHEY and CDR2 is SVGAGI. The CDR3 covers 14 residues. This CDR3 is CASSPAGATDTQYF. Written as DNA, the CDR3 is TGTGCCAGCAGTCCGGCGGGAGCCACAGATACGCAGTATTTT.

CDR3 bases: TGTGCCAGCAGTTTATGGCGGGAGAAGGGCCACGAGCAGTACTTC. Its protein is CASSLWREKGHEQYF. The V call is TRBV27, the J call TRBJ2-7; TRBD2 matches at 7 bases. Losses at the gene ends were 1 base for V and 5 bases for J; bases not matched to a gene: 8. The CDR3 contains 15 residues. Germline lookup yields CDR1 MNHEY and CDR2 SMNVEV (reference sequence).

A note on this clone: A junction end diverges from the germline sequence, so it may reflect a read error. The V call is TRBV10-3, the J call TRBJ1-6; possible D gene TRBD1, 6 bases. Germline loops: CDR1 ENHRY, CDR2 SYGVKD. The CDR3 length is 17 residues. The CDR3 is CAISAQGGLGAQSPFHF. The CDR3 DNA follows: TGTGCCATCAGTGCACAGGGCGGACTGGGGGCTCAATCACCCTTCCACTTT.